This T cell receptor (beta chain) comes out of a study of T-cell reconstitution after alpha-beta-depleted transplantation in children. Trimming cost V 6 bases and J 11 bases, with 19 bases left between them. CDR3 length equals 13 residues. Germline V gene lookup returns CDR1 SEHNR and CDR2 FQNEAQ (reference sequence). During its preparation, the TCRbeta library received unique molecular identifiers. TCRdb reanalysed the PCR reads using MiXCR and keeps one entry per CDR3 protein. Of around 800,000 distinct CDR3 sequences in the sample, less than 20% were seen once. Findings and caveats of the study: At around two months after transplant, the alpha-beta T cells were reportedly derived from several hundred expanded clones that came from non-depleted graft cells.

Note on this clonotype: The antigen remains unidentified.

The sequence derives from a male patient aged 10 to 17 who had a stem cell transplant for acute lymphoblastic leukemia, so the T cells may come from the graft donor. Sequences were derived from PBMCs, mostly from graft donor cells, sampled 360 days after TCRalphabeta/CD19-depleted stem cell transplant. The V and J genes are TRBV7-9 and TRBJ1-1; possibly TRBD1 for D (6 bases). Here the CDR3 DNA reads TGTGCCAGCAGTCGACAGGAAAGAGGGGAGGCTTTCTTT. The encoded protein is CASSRQERGEAFF.